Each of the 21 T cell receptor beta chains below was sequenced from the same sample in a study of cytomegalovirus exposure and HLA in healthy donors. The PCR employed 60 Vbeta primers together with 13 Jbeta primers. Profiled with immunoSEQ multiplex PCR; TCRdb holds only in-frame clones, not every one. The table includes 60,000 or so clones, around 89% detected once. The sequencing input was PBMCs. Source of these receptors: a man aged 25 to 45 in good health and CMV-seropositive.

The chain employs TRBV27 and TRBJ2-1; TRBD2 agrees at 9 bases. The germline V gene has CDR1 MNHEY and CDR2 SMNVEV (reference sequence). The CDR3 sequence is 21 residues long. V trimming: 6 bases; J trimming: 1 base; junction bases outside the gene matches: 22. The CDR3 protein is CASRTRSREGRSIVSYNEQFF. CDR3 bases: TGTGCCAGCAGAACTCGATCGCGGGAGGGCCGATCGATAGTATCCTACAATGAGCAGTTCTTC.

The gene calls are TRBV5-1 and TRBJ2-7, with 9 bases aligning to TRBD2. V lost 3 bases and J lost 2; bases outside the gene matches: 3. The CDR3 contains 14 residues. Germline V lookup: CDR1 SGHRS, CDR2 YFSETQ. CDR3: CASSWGLATYEQYF. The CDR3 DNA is TGCGCCAGCAGCTGGGGACTAGCCACCTACGAGCAGTACTTC.

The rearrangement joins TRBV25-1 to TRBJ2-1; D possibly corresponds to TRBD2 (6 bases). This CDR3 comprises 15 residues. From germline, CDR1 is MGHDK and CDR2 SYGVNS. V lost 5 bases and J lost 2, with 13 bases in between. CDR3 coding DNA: TGTGCCAGCAGTCCCGGTGGCGGGACCTACAATGAGCAGTTCTTC. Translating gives CASSPGGGTYNEQFF. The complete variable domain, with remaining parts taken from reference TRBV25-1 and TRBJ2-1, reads EADIYQTPRYLVIGTGKKITLECSQTMGHDKMYWYQQDPGMELHLIHYSYGVNSTEKGDLSSESTVSRIRTEHFPLTLESARPSHTSQYLCASSPGGGTYNEQFFGPGTRLTVL.

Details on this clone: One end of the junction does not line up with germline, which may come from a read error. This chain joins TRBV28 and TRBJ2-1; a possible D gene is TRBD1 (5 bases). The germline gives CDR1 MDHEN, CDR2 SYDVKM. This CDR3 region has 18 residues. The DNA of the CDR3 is TGTGCCAGCACCACAGGCCCCTTACTCGACCGCTCCCACAATGAGCAGTTCTTC. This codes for CASTTGPLLDRSHNEQFF.

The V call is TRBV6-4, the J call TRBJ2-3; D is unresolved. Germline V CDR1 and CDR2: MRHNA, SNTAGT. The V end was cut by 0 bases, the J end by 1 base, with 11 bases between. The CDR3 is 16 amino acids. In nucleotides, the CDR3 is TGTGCCAGCAGTGACTCGCCTGCGCTAGGCACAGATACGCAGTATTTT. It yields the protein CASSDSPALGTDTQYF.

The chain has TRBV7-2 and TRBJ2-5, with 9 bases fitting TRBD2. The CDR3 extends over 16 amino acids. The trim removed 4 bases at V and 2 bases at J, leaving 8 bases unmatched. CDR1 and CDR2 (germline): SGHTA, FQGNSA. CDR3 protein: CASSSQVLAGQETQYF. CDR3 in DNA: TGTGCCAGCAGCTCTCAAGTACTAGCGGGTCAAGAGACCCAGTACTTC.

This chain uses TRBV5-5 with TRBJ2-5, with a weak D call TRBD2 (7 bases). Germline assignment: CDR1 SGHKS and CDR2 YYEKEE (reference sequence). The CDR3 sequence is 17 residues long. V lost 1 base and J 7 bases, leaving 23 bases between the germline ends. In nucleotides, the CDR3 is TGTGCCAGCAGCTTGTTTGGGGGGGACACGGTAGCGGGGACCCAGTACTTC. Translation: CASSLFGGDTVAGTQYF.

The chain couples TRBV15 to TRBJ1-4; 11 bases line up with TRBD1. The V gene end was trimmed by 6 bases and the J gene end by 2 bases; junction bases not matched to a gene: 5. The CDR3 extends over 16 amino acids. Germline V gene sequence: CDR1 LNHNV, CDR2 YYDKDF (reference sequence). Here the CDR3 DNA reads TGTGCCACCAGTCGGGACAGGGGGTTGACTAATGAAAAACTGTTTTTT. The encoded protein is CATSRDRGLTNEKLFF.

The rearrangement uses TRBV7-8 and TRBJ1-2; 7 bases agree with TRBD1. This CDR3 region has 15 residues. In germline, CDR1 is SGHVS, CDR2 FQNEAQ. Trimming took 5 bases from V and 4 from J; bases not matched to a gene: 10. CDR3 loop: CASSEHRDRSYGYTF. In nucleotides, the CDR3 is TGTGCCAGCAGCGAACATCGGGACAGATCCTATGGCTACACCTTC. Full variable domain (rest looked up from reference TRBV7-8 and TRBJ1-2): GAGVSQSPRYKVAKRGQDVALRCDPISGHVSLFWYQQALGQGPEFLTYFQNEAQLDKSGLPSDRFFAERPEGSVSTLKIQRTQQEDSAVYLCASSEHRDRSYGYTFGSGTRLTVV.

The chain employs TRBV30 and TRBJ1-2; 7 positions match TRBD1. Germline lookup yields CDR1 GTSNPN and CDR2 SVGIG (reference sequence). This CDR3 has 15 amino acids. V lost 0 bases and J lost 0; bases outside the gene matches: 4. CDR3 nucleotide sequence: TGTGCCTGGAGTGTACAGGGGCCGGCTAACTATGGCTACACCTTC. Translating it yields CAWSVQGPANYGYTF.

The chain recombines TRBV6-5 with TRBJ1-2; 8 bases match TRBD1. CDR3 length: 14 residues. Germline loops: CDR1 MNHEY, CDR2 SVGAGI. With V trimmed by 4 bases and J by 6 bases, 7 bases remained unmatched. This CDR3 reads CASSFGQGGNGYTF. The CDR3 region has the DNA TGTGCCAGCAGTTTCGGACAGGGAGGTAATGGCTACACCTTC.

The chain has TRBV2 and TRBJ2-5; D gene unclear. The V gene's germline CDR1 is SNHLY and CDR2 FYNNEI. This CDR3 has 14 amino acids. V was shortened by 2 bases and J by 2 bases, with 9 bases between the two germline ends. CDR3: CASSETPRQETQYF. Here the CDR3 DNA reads TGTGCCAGCAGTGAAACACCTAGGCAAGAGACCCAGTACTTC.

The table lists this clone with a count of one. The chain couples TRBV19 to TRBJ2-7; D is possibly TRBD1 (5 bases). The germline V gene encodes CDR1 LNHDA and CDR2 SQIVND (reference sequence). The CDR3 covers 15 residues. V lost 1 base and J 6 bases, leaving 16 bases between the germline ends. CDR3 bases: TGTGCCAGTAGTATAGCAACTATAGGGGCCTCCGAGCAGTACTTC. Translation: CASSIATIGASEQYF. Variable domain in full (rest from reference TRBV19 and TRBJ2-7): DGGITQSPKYLFRKEGQNVTLSCEQNLNHDAMYWYRQDPGQGLRLIYYSQIVNDFQKGDIAEGYSVSREKKESFPLTVTSAQKNPTAFYLCASSIATIGASEQYFGPGTRLTVT.

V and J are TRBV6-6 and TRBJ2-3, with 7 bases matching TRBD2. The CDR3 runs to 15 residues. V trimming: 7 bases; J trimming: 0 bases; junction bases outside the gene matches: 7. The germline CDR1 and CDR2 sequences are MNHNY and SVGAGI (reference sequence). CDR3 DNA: TGTGCCAGCACCTACAGCGGGGCTAGCACAGATACGCAGTATTTT. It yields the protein CASTYSGASTDTQYF.

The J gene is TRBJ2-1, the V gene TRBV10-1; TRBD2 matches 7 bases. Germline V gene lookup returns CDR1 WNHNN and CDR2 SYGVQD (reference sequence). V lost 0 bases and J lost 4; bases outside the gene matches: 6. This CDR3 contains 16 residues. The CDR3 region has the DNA TGCGCCAGCAGTGAGTCTCCTAGCGGATTTTACAATGAGCAGTTCTTC. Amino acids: CASSESPSGFYNEQFF.

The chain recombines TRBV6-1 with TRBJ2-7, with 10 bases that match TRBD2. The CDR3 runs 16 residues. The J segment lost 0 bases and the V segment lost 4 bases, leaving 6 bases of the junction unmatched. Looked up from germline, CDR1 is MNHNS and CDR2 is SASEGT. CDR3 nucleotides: TGTGCCAGCAGTGGGACTAGCGGAAAAGTCTCCTACGAGCAGTACTTC. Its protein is CASSGTSGKVSYEQYF.

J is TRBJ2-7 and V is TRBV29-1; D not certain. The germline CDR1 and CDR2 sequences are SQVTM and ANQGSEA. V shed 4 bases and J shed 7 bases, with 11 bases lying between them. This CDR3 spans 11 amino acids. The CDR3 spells CSVARSGEQYF. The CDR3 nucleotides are TGCAGCGTTGCCAGGTCTGGAGAGCAGTACTTC.

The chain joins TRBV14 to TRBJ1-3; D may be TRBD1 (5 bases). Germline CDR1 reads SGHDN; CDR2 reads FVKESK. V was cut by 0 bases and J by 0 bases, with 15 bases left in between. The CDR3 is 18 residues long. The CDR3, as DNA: TGTGCCAGCAGCCAAGATCGAAGGGGTCCTCTCTCTGGAAACACCATATATTTT. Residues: CASSQDRRGPLSGNTIYF.

The CDR3 DNA reads TGTGCCAGCAGTGAATGGAGTGGGGCGAGGAGCAATCAGCCCCAGCATTTT. This gives the protein CASSEWSGARSNQPQHF. This chain links TRBV6-1 with TRBJ1-5; a possible D gene is TRBD1 (5 bases). This CDR3 is 17 amino acids long. Per germline, CDR1 MNHNS and CDR2 SASEGT. Trimming cost V 2 bases and J 1 base, with 15 bases left between them.

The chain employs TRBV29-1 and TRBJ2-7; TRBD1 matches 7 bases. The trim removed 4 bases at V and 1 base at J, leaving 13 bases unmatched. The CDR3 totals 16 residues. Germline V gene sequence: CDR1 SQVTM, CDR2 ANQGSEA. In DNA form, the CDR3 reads TGCAGCGTTGGAGGGGACAGCTCTGGACAATCCTACGAGCAGTACTTC. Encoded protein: CSVGGDSSGQSYEQYF.

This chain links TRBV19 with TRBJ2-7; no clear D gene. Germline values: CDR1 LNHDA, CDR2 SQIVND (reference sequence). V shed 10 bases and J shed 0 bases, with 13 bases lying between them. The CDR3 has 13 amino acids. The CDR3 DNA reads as TGTGCCACCAGTAGAGAACTCTCCTACGAGCAGTACTTC. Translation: CATSRELSYEQYF.